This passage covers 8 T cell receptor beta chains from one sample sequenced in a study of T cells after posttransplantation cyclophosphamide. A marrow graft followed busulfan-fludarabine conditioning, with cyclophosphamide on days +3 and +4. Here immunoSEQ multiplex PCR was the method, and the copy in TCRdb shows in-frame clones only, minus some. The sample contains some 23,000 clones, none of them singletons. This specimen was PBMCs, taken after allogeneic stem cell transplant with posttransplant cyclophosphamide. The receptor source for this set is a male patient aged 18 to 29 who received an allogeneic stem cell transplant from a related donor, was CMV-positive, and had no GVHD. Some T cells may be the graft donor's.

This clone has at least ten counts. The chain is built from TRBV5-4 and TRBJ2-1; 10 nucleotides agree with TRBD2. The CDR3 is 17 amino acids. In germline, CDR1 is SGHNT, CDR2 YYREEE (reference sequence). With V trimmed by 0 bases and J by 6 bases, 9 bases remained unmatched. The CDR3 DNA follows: TGTGCCAGCAGCTTGGCCTCGTCACTAGCGGGACTCAATGAGCAGTTCTTC. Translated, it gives CASSLASSLAGLNEQFF.

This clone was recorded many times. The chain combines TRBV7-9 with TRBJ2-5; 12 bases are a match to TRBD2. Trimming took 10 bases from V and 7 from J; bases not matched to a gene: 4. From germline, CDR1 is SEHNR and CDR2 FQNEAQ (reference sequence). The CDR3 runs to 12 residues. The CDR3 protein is CATSGGAGTQYF. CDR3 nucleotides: TGTGCCACTAGCGGGGGGGCCGGGACCCAGTACTTC.

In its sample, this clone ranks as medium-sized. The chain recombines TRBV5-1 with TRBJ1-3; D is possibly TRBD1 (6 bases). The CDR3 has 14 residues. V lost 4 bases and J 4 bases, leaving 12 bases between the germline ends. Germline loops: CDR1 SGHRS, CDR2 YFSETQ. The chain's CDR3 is CASSATGFGNTIYF. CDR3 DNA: TGCGCCAGCAGCGCCACAGGGTTCGGAAACACCATATATTTT.

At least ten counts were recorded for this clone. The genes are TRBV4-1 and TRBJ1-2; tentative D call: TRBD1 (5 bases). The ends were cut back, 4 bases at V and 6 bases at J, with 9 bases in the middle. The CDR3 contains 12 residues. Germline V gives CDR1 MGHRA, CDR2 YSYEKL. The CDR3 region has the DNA TGCGCCAGCAGCCGGGGCGGAAATGGCTACACCTTC. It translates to CASSRGGNGYTF.

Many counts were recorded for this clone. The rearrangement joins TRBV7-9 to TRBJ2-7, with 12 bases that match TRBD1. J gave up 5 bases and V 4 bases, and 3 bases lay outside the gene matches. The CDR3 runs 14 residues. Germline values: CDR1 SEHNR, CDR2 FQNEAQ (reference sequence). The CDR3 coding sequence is TGTGCCAGCAGCTCTGGGACAGGGGGCGACGAGCAGTACTTC. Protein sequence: CASSSGTGGDEQYF.

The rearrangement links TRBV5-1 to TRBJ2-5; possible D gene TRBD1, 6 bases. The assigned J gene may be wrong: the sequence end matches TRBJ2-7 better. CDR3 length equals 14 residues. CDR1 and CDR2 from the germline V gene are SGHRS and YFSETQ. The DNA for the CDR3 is TGCGCCAGCAGCTTGCAGGGGAAAAGGTACGAGCAGTACTTC. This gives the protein CASSLQGKRYEQYF.

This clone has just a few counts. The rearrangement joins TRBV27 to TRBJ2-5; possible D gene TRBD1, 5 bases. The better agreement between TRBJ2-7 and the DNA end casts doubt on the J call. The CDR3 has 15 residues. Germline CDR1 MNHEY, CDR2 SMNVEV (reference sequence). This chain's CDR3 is CASSVQNRFPYEQYF. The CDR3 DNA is TGTGCCAGCAGTGTCCAAAACAGGTTCCCCTACGAGCAGTACTTC.

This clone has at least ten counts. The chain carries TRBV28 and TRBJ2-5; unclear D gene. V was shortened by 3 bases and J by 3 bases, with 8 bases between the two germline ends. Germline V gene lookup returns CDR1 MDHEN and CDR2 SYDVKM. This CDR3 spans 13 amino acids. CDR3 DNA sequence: TGTGCCAGCAGTTTTAGTAGTGAAGAGACCCAGTACTTC. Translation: CASSFSSEETQYF. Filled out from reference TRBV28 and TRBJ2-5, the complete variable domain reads DVKVTQSSRYLVKRTGEKVFLECVQDMDHENMFWYRQDPGLGLRLIYFSYDVKMKEKGDIPEGYSVSREKKERFSLILESASTNQTSMYLCASSFSSEETQYFGPGTRLLVL.